This TCR beta chain is drawn from a study of cytomegalovirus exposure and HLA in healthy donors. The length of the CDR3 is 15 residues. Germline lookup yields CDR1 SGHRS and CDR2 YFSETQ. V lost 0 bases and J 5 bases, leaving 11 bases between the germline ends. This PCR relied on a set of 60 Vbeta primers and 13 Jbeta primers. The table came from immunoSEQ multiplex PCR; TCRdb's copy has only in-frame clones and leaves some out. The sample has some 200,000 clones, approximately 80% seen once. General study results and limits: Relative to equally common others, HLA-associated TCR beta chains showed greater clonal expansion in a later analysis.

As for this clone: The target antigen is unknown.

The sequence derives from a woman in her 30s in good health and CMV-seronegative. Sequences were obtained from PBMCs. This chain uses TRBV5-1 with TRBJ2-2; D unclear. The chain's CDR3 is CASSLDRVGTGELFF. CDR3 bases: TGCGCCAGCAGCTTGGATCGGGTTGGGACCGGGGAGCTGTTTTTT.